The present T cell receptor beta chain was sequenced within a study of cytomegalovirus exposure and HLA in healthy donors. Study-level information: Membership in the Caucasian-associated ancestry cluster was found for 65% to 85% of 300 to 500 genotyped donors.

With respect to this clone: The antigen remains undetermined.

Study-wide results and caveats: Among immune exposure information, only CMV serostatus was available.

13 Jbeta primers and 60 Vbeta primers were used for the PCR. TCRdb's copy holds only in-frame clones and misses some; the assay was immunoSEQ multiplex PCR. The table has approximately 210,000 clones, 60% to 85% seen once; the top ten hold around 0.99%. The CDR3 is 14 residues long. Germline CDR1 is SEHNR and CDR2 is FQNEAQ (reference sequence). The V end lost 2 bases, the J end lost 4 bases, and 9 bases lay between the germline ends. This TCR was sampled from a middle-aged woman in good health and CMV-seronegative. The sample comprised PBMCs. The chain has TRBV7-9 and TRBJ1-3, with TRBD1 as a possible D gene (5 bases). The CDR3: CASSLSGDGNTIYF. The CDR3, as DNA: TGTGCCAGCAGCTTAAGCGGGGACGGAAACACCATATATTTT.